The rows below give T cell receptor beta chains drawn from one sample of a study of T cell clones after liver transplantation. Repertoires were generated with immunoSEQ multiplex PCR, while TCRdb's copy carries only in-frame clones and drops some. Of some 80,000 clones listed, roughly 80% are singletons. The specimen was CD4+ T cells from blood, collected 46 months after liver transplant. These receptors came from a human patient who received a liver transplant. Some T cells may be the graft donor's. CDR3s include the opening cysteine and the closing phenylalanine or tryptophan. Each record gives: clone size, J gene, D gene, V gene, CDR3 protein, CDR3 DNA. The D gene is left open where the match is weak. Not all rows give a size; the values are once, few, many and, for expanded clones, a class.

clone_size: -
j_call: TRBJ2-5
d_call: TRBD2
v_call: TRBV5-1
cdr3_aa: CASTWSGSETQYF
cdr3_nt: TGCGCCAGCACATGGAGCGGGAGTGAGACCCAGTACTTC

clone_size: once
j_call: TRBJ2-2
d_call: TRBD2
v_call: TRBV28
cdr3_aa: CGRGAGAFAGELFF
cdr3_nt: TGTGGAAGGGGAGCGGGAGCTTTTGCCGGGGAGCTGTTTTTT

clone_size: -
j_call: TRBJ1-3
d_call: TRBD1
v_call: TRBV2
cdr3_aa: CASSAPGQWFAGNTIYF
cdr3_nt: TGTGCCAGCAGTGCGCCGGGACAGTGGTTCGCTGGAAACACCATATATTTT

clone_size: -
j_call: TRBJ2-7
d_call: -
v_call: TRBV5-1
cdr3_aa: CASSFGGNYEQYF
cdr3_nt: TGCGCCAGCAGCTTTGGGGGGAACTACGAGCAGTACTTC

clone_size: -
j_call: TRBJ2-3
d_call: -
v_call: TRBV19
cdr3_aa: CASRPLAGRTDTQYF
cdr3_nt: TGTGCCAGTAGGCCACTAGCTGGGAGGACAGATACGCAGTATTTT

clone_size: -
j_call: TRBJ2-7
d_call: TRBD2
v_call: TRBV2
cdr3_aa: CASAPEPSGRNHEQYF
cdr3_nt: TGTGCCAGCGCCCCAGAGCCGAGCGGGAGGAACCACGAGCAGTACTTC

clone_size: few
j_call: TRBJ1-5
d_call: -
v_call: TRBV19
cdr3_aa: CASRTLNQPQHF
cdr3_nt: TGTGCCAGTAGGACCCTCAATCAGCCCCAGCATTTT

clone_size: -
j_call: TRBJ2-5
d_call: -
v_call: TRBV14
cdr3_aa: CASSQGGRGGETQYF
cdr3_nt: TGTGCCAGCAGCCAAGGTGGGCGGGGTGGAGAGACCCAGTACTTC

clone_size: -
j_call: TRBJ1-5
d_call: -
v_call: TRBV7-8
cdr3_aa: CASSRAGGGVNQPQHF
cdr3_nt: TGTGCCAGCAGCCGGGCGGGAGGAGGCGTCAATCAGCCCCAGCATTTT

clone_size: -
j_call: TRBJ2-1
d_call: -
v_call: TRBV9
cdr3_aa: CASSPLGIGDEQFF
cdr3_nt: TGTGCCAGCAGCCCTCTCGGGATCGGCGATGAGCAGTTCTTC

clone_size: -
j_call: TRBJ2-1
d_call: -
v_call: TRBV18
cdr3_aa: CASSPSRGPYNEQFF
cdr3_nt: TGTGCCAGCTCACCCTCCCGTGGGCCCTACAATGAGCAGTTCTTC

clone_size: few
j_call: TRBJ1-3
d_call: TRBD1
v_call: TRBV5-1
cdr3_aa: CASSNPDRAGNTIYF
cdr3_nt: TGCGCCAGCAGCAACCCGGACAGGGCGGGAAACACCATATATTTT

clone_size: -
j_call: TRBJ2-7
d_call: TRBD2
v_call: TRBV6-6
cdr3_aa: CASRRLANYEQYF
cdr3_nt: TGTGCCAGCAGACGACTAGCGAACTACGAGCAGTACTTC